This T cell receptor beta chain originates from a study of regulatory T cells. Study-wide points: Hydrophobic residues at CDR3 positions 6 and 7 were enriched in conventional CD4+ T cells of CD3G-deficient patients. In patients, unique TRB V-J pairs were restricted and V/J usage skewed, especially in Tregs.

As to this clone: What it binds is not known.

Autoimmunity was present in every CD3G-deficient patient, worse in two. Patients aged 2 to 39 years had fewer naive T cells. Regulatory (CD25-high CD127-low) and conventional (CD25-low CD127-high) CD4+ T cells were sorted separately. Germline V CDR1 and CDR2: SGHRS, YFSETQ. The junction had 7 bases not matched to a gene; V was cut back by 0 bases and J by 5 bases. The CDR3 consists of 16 residues. The primer mix had 52 TRBV and 13 TRBJ primers. Profiled with immunoSEQ multiplex PCR; TCRdb holds only in-frame clones, not every one. The table includes 30,000 to 40,000 clones, over 85% detected once. The sample comprised conventional CD4+ T cells sorted from blood. This sequence originates from a child aged 2-15 years with CD3G deficiency. The chain couples TRBV5-1 to TRBJ2-5, with TRBD1 identical over 10 bases. CDR3 coding DNA: TGCGCCAGCAGCTTGGGCGACAGGGGGCGCCGGGAGACCCAGTACTTC. Its translation is CASSLGDRGRRETQYF.